Below, 6 T cell receptor beta chains from the same sample are listed, as sequenced in a study of T cell changes during pregnancy in multiple sclerosis. Method: immunoSEQ multiplex PCR; TCRdb's copy keeps in-frame clones and lacks some. The table records around 69,000 clones, around 90% of them present only once. The starting material was peripheral blood, obtained in the third trimester of pregnancy. These receptors were collected from a female donor with multiple sclerosis, enrolled in a pregnancy study.

The chain links TRBV7-2 to TRBJ2-4; D might be TRBD2 (6 bases). Germline V gene sequence: CDR1 SGHTA, CDR2 FQGNSA. V shed 5 bases and J shed 5 bases, with 10 bases lying between them. This CDR3 is built from 13 residues. CDR3 DNA: TGTGCCAGCAGCCCGGGAGTCCAAAACATTCAGTACTTC. It encodes CASSPGVQNIQYF.

The chain employs TRBV7-2 and TRBJ2-5, with 10 nucleotides matching TRBD2. Germline V gene sequence: CDR1 SGHTA, CDR2 FQGNSA. V lost 2 bases and J lost 4; bases outside the gene matches: 1. The CDR3 length is 14 residues. CDR3 nucleotides: TGTGCCAGCAGCTTAAGGACTAGCGGAGAGACCCAGTACTTC. It encodes CASSLRTSGETQYF.

This sequence joins TRBV13 and TRBJ2-7; maybe TRBD1 (5 bases). The germline V gene has CDR1 PRHDT and CDR2 FYEKMQ (reference sequence). The CDR3 loop spans 13 amino acids. Trimming shortened V by 0 bases and J by 6 bases, and 9 bases separated the two germline ends. DNA for the CDR3: TGTGCCAGCAGCTTAGGACAGGCAACCGAGCAGTACTTC. This encodes CASSLGQATEQYF.

The genes are TRBV5-5 and TRBJ1-1; unclear D gene. Deletions cut 4 bases from V and 6 bases from J, with 13 bases between. Germline CDR1 SGHKS, CDR2 YYEKEE (reference sequence). The CDR3 length is 13 residues. The CDR3 protein is CASSQEDAAEAFF. Here the CDR3 DNA reads TGTGCCAGCAGCCAGGAGGACGCGGCTGAAGCTTTCTTT.

The chain joins TRBV30 to TRBJ2-7, with 8 positions matching TRBD2. The CDR3 runs to 12 residues. Trimming took 3 bases from V and 2 from J; bases not matched to a gene: 0. Germline V gene lookup returns CDR1 GTSNPN and CDR2 SVGIG (reference sequence). The CDR3, as DNA: TGTGCCTGGAGCGGGGGGGCCTACGAGCAGTACTTC. The encoded protein is CAWSGGAYEQYF.

The genes are TRBV6-5 and TRBJ1-1; TRBD1 might be the D (5 bases). Germline CDR1 MNHEY, CDR2 SVGAGI. This CDR3 spans 15 amino acids. The germline V and J ends were trimmed by 6 bases and 4 bases, with 18 bases remaining between them. This chain's CDR3 is CASRQHGAGGTEAFF. As DNA, the CDR3 is TGTGCCAGCAGGCAGCACGGGGCCGGGGGCACTGAAGCTTTCTTT.